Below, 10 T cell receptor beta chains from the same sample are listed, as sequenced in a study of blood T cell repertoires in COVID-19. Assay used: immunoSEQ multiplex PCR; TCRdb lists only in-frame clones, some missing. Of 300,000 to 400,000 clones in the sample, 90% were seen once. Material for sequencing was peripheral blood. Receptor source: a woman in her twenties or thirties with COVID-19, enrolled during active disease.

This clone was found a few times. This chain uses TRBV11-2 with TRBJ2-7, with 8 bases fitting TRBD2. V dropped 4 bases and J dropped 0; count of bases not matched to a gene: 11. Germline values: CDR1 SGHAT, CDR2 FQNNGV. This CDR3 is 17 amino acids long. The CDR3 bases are TGTGCCAGCAGCTCCCGCCGCGGCGGGAGGTACTCCTACGAGCAGTACTTC. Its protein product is CASSSRRGGRYSYEQYF.

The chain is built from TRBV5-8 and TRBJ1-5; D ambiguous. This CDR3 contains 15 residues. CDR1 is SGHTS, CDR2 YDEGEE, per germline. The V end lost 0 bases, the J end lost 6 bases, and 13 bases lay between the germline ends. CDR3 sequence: CASSLEGDLSQPQHF. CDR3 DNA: TGTGCCAGCAGCTTGGAGGGAGACCTGAGTCAGCCCCAGCATTTT.

As DNA, the CDR3 is TGTGCCAGCAGTTTACGGAGGGAGACAGCCCCCACCTTC. Protein sequence: CASSLRRETAPTF. The chain joins TRBV28 to TRBJ1-2, with D possibly being TRBD1 (5 bases). CDR1 is MDHEN, CDR2 SYDVKM, per germline. The CDR3 contains 13 residues. The ends were cut back, 2 bases at V and 13 bases at J, with 17 bases in the middle.

The CDR3: CASSTGTSGGTDTQYF. The CDR3 region has the DNA TGTGCCAGCAGTACCGGGACTAGCGGGGGCACAGATACGCAGTATTTT. J is TRBJ2-3 and V is TRBV5-4, with 13 nucleotides matching TRBD2. The germline CDR1 and CDR2 sequences are SGHNT and YYREEE (reference sequence). The CDR3 totals 16 residues. The ends lost 5 bases at V and 1 base at J; junction bases unmatched: 4.

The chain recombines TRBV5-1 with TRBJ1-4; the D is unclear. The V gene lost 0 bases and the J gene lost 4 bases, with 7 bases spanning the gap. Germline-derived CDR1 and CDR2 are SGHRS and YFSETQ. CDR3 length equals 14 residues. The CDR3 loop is CASSLGGFNEKLFF. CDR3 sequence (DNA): TGCGCCAGCAGCTTGGGAGGGTTTAATGAAAAACTGTTTTTT.

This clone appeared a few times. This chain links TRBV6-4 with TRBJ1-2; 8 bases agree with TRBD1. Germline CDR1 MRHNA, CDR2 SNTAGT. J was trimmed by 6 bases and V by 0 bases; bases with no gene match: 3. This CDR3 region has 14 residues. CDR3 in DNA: TGTGCCAGCAGTGACTCGGGGACAGGCGATGGCTACACCTTC. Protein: CASSDSGTGDGYTF.

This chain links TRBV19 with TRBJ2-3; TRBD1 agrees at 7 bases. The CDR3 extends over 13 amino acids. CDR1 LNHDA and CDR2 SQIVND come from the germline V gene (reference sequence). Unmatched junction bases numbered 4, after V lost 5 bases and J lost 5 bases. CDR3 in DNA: TGTGCCAGTAGTGACAGGGTTGGAGATACGCAGTATTTT. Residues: CASSDRVGDTQYF.

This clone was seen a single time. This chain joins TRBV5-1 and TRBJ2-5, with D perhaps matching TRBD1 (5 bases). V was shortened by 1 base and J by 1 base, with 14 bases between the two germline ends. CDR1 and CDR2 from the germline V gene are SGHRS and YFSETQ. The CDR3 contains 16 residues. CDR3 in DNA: TGCGCCAGCAGCTTGAATACAGGTTCTGTCCAAGAGACCCAGTACTTC. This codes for CASSLNTGSVQETQYF.

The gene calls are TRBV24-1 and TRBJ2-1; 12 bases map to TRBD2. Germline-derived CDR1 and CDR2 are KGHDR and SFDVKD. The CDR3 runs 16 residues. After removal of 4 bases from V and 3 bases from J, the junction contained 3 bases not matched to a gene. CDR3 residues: CATSDSTSGSYNEQFF. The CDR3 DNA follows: TGTGCCACCAGTGACTCGACTAGCGGGAGCTACAATGAGCAGTTCTTC.

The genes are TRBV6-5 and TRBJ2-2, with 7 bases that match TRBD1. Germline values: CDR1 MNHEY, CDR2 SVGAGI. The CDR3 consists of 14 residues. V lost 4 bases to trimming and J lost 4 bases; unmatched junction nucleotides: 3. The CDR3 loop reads CASSSGQITGELFF. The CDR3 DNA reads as TGTGCCAGCAGTTCGGGACAGATCACCGGGGAGCTGTTTTTT.